The 16 T cell receptor beta chains reported below all come from one sample, sequenced in a study of T-cell memory formation after mild COVID-19. Via MiXCR, TCRdb re-called the 5' RACE reads, giving one row per CDR3 protein. The sample carries roughly 350,000 distinct CDR3 sequences, roughly 13% recorded once. Sequences were obtained from PBMCs or a T cell subset sorted from them (not recorded which). The origin of the receptors is a man aged 18-30 years who had mild COVID-19 (a few samples of this study predate the infection). Cell type and time point are not known.

The chain has TRBV7-9 and TRBJ1-2; 8 bases align to TRBD1. Germline-derived CDR1 and CDR2 are SEHNR and FQNEAQ (reference sequence). Germline trimming cut 5 bases from V and 7 bases from J; bases unmatched to any gene: 6. The CDR3 is made up of 13 amino acids. The CDR3 loop reads CASSGGQGSGYTF. For the CDR3, the DNA is TGTGCCAGCAGCGGAGGACAGGGCTCTGGCTACACCTTC.

For this clonotype: A much larger clone differs from this one at a single base, so this may be a read error. This chain joins TRBV11-2 and TRBJ2-5; 8 positions match TRBD2. Germline loops: CDR1 SGHAT, CDR2 FQNNGV. This CDR3 comprises 14 residues. The J segment lost 1 base and the V segment lost 5 bases, leaving 3 bases of the junction unmatched. This CDR3 reads CASSVTSGQETQYF. The CDR3 DNA is TGTGCCAGCAGCGTAACTAGCGGCCAAGAGACCCAGTACTTC.

At least ten counts were recorded for this clonotype. V usage is TRBV5-5 and J usage is TRBJ1-5; TRBD1 matches 7 bases. The germline V gene encodes CDR1 SGHKS and CDR2 YYEKEE (reference sequence). CDR3 length equals 19 residues. Losses at the gene ends were 4 bases for V and 0 bases for J; bases not matched to a gene: 16. DNA of the CDR3: TGTGCCAGCAGCCCTTGGGACAGTTCGAGGACATATAGCAATCAGCCCCAGCATTTT. Protein: CASSPWDSSRTYSNQPQHF. Supplemented by reference TRBV5-5 and TRBJ1-5, the full variable domain reads DAGVTQSPTHLIKTRGQQVTLRCSPISGHKSVSWYQQVLGQGPQFIFQYYEKEERGRGNFPDRFSARQFPNYSSELNVNALLLGDSALYLCASSPWDSSRTYSNQPQHFGDGTRLSIL.

This clonotype was picked up a small number of times. The gene calls are TRBV7-9 and TRBJ1-1, with a tentative D call TRBD1 (6 bases). CDR1 is SEHNR and CDR2 is FQNEAQ in the germline V gene (reference sequence). V lost 7 bases and J lost 3, with 15 bases in between. CDR3 size: 14 residues. The CDR3 region has the DNA TGTGCCAGCACAAGAGAAGGGGGTTACACTGAAGCTTTCTTT. This sequence encodes CASTREGGYTEAFF. The variable domain in full, completed from reference TRBV7-9 and TRBJ1-1, reads DTGVSQNPRHKITKRGQNVTFRCDPISEHNRLYWYRQTLGQGPEFLTYFQNEAQLEKSRLLSDRFSAERPKGSFSTLEIQRTEQGDSAMYLCASTREGGYTEAFFGQGTRLTVV.

The chain joins TRBV15 to TRBJ1-5; the D gene is possibly TRBD1 (6 bases). The CDR3 length is 17 residues. From germline, CDR1 is LNHNV and CDR2 YYDKDF (reference sequence). V lost 9 bases, J lost 2 bases, and 23 bases lay in between. CDR3 DNA sequence: TGTGCCACAGCTCGGTGGTCAGGGGAAGGAGGCAATCAGCCCCAGCATTTT. This translates into CATARWSGEGGNQPQHF.

At least ten counts were recorded for this clonotype. The genes are TRBV9 and TRBJ2-1, with a possible D match to TRBD2 (5 bases). This CDR3 has 16 amino acids. V lost 0 bases, J lost 0 bases, and 10 bases lay in between. Germline CDR1 and CDR2: SGDLS and YYNGEE. CDR3 coding DNA: TGTGCCAGCAGCGTAGCTAGCCTGAGCTCCTACAATGAGCAGTTCTTC. Amino acid sequence: CASSVASLSSYNEQFF. Complete variable domain (other parts from reference TRBV9 and TRBJ2-1): DSGVTQTPKHLITATGQRVTLRCSPRSGDLSVYWYQQSLDQGLQFLIQYYNGEERAKGNILERFSAQQFPDLHSELNLSSLELGDSALYFCASSVASLSSYNEQFFGPGTRLTVL.

The chain combines TRBV12-3 or TRBV12-4 with TRBJ1-4, with D unclear. The CDR3 covers 13 residues. Trimming cost V 8 bases and J 8 bases, with 15 bases left between them. The CDR3 sequence: CASGEITKEKLFF. In DNA form, the CDR3 reads TGTGCCAGCGGGGAAATAACAAAAGAAAAACTGTTTTTT.

This clonotype was picked up many times. The rearrangement uses TRBV7-2 and TRBJ2-2; TRBD1 aligns across 9 bases. This CDR3 has 17 residues. Trimming removed 1 base from V and 0 bases from J; junction bases left unmatched: 3. Germline lookup yields CDR1 SGHTA and CDR2 FQGNSA. CDR3 sequence reads: CASSLGRTGANTGELFF. DNA of the CDR3: TGTGCCAGCAGCTTAGGCCGGACAGGGGCGAACACCGGGGAGCTGTTTTTT.

This chain joins TRBV5-5 and TRBJ1-4; 7 bases line up with TRBD1. CDR1 is SGHKS and CDR2 is YYEKEE in the germline V gene (reference sequence). The CDR3 runs to 15 residues. V dropped 5 bases and J dropped 7; count of bases not matched to a gene: 11. The CDR3 loop is CASSTGQAGSEKLFF. Here the CDR3 DNA reads TGTGCCAGCAGTACTGGACAGGCGGGTAGTGAAAAACTGTTTTTT.

The chain combines TRBV21-1 with TRBJ2-7; the table names TRBD2, a call not compared with the DNA. TRBV21-1 is a pseudogene segment. The CDR3 has 18 residues. The CDR3 DNA sequence: TGTGCCAGCAGCAAAACGGGACCTCTCCGCGCCGGACACTACGAGCAGTACGTC. Its protein product is CASSKTGPLRAGHYEQYV.

V gene TRBV6-5 combines with J gene TRBJ1-1, with D unresolved. The CDR3 runs to 15 residues. Germline V gene lookup returns CDR1 MNHEY and CDR2 SVGAGI. V was cut by 0 bases and J by 2 bases, with 10 bases left in between. DNA of the CDR3: TGTGCCAGCAGTTACTCGATAGGCCCCAACACTGAAGCTTTCTTT. It translates to CASSYSIGPNTEAFF.

The chain joins TRBV6-1 to TRBJ2-5, with 7 bases matching TRBD1. With V trimmed by 8 bases and J by 0 bases, 9 bases remained unmatched. Per the germline V gene, CDR1 is MNHNS and CDR2 is SASEGT. There are 15 residues in the CDR3. The CDR3 DNA follows: TGTGCCAGCTCCCAATTACAGGGGAACCAAGAGACCCAGTACTTC. Protein sequence: CASSQLQGNQETQYF.

This clonotype has only a few counts. The chain couples TRBV20-1 to TRBJ1-1, with D possibly matching TRBD1 (6 bases). Germline CDR1 reads DFQATT; CDR2 reads SNEGSKA (reference sequence). Deletions cut 2 bases from V and 7 bases from J, with 11 bases between. CDR3 length: 12 residues. The CDR3 reads CSARTQGSEAFF. The CDR3 DNA reads as TGCAGTGCTAGAACTCAGGGGAGTGAAGCTTTCTTT.

V gene TRBV7-2 combines with J gene TRBJ1-1; D remains ambiguous. CDR1 is SGHTA and CDR2 is FQGNSA in the germline V gene. The CDR3 is 12 amino acids. V dropped 5 bases and J dropped 4 bases, with 8 bases sitting between them. This CDR3 reads CASSKWSTEAFF. CDR3 nucleotides: TGTGCCAGCAGCAAATGGAGCACTGAAGCTTTCTTT.

This clonotype was counted a few times. The V gene is TRBV19, the J gene TRBJ1-1; a weak D match, TRBD1 (5 bases). The CDR3 is 12 amino acids. The germline V gene encodes CDR1 LNHDA and CDR2 SQIVND (reference sequence). V gave up 5 bases and J gave up 5 bases, with 9 bases separating them. CDR3 sequence (DNA): TGTGCCAGTAGTGACAGTCAAACTGAAGCTTTCTTT. Amino acids: CASSDSQTEAFF. Drawing the rest from reference TRBV19 and TRBJ1-1, the complete variable domain is DGGITQSPKYLFRKEGQNVTLSCEQNLNHDAMYWYRQDPGQGLRLIYYSQIVNDFQKGDIAEGYSVSREKKESFPLTVTSAQKNPTAFYLCASSDSQTEAFFGQGTRLTVV.

This clonotype was found a few times. The genes are TRBV6-6 and TRBJ2-3, with D possibly matching TRBD2 (6 bases). Per germline, CDR1 MNHNY and CDR2 SVGAGI (reference sequence). The V end was cut by 5 bases, the J end by 6 bases, with 18 bases between. The CDR3 runs to 15 residues. The CDR3 sequence is CASSEQENRGDTQYF. CDR3 sequence (DNA): TGTGCCAGCAGTGAACAGGAAAATCGGGGGGATACGCAGTATTTT.